The clone carrying this T cell receptor beta chain was seen a single time. As originally analysed: Nucleated cell number was recorded as an estimate derived from reference gene primer amplification. Some clones are missing from TCRdb's copy, which holds only in-frame ones; the method was immunoSEQ multiplex PCR. The V and J calls and the clone size are those of that table, but D and trimming were determined from the DNA. The sample holds some 180,000 clones, over 75% seen once. This entry belongs to a study of blood T cell repertoires in COVID-19. For the study at large: The samples span acute and convalescent COVID-19 from the United States, Italy and Spain. PBMCs, B-cell-depleted T cells, or T cells provided the cDNA or gDNA that made up the material.

This CDR3 is 16 amino acids long. The V end was cut by 1 base, the J end by 0 bases, with 12 bases between. The germline gives CDR1 SGDLS, CDR2 YYNGEE. Sequencing used peripheral blood. The sequence came from a woman aged 80 or over with active or convalescent COVID-19. V is TRBV9 and J is TRBJ2-3, with D possibly TRBD1 on 6 matching bases. DNA of the CDR3: TGTGCCAGCAGCGTATACCCAGGGGCTAGCACAGATACGCAGTATTTT. It encodes CASSVYPGASTDTQYF. The full variable domain, with the rest looked up from reference TRBV9 and TRBJ2-3, is DSGVTQTPKHLITATGQRVTLRCSPRSGDLSVYWYQQSLDQGLQFLIQYYNGEERAKGNILERFSAQQFPDLHSELNLSSLELGDSALYFCASSVYPGASTDTQYFGPGTRLTVL.